The 17 T cell receptor beta chains reported below all come from one sample, sequenced in a study of cytomegalovirus exposure and HLA in healthy donors. Vbeta (60) and Jbeta (13) primers were used in the PCR. Libraries were prepared by immunoSEQ multiplex PCR; TCRdb keeps only in-frame clonotypes and omits some of them. Of 150,000 or so clones in the sample, around 84% were seen once. The source material was PBMCs. The receptors originated from a male donor in good health and CMV-seropositive.

In its sample, this clone was seen a few times. This rearrangement joins TRBV6-6 to TRBJ2-1; tentative D call: TRBD1 (5 bases). Germline-derived CDR1 and CDR2 are MNHNY and SVGAGI (reference sequence). V gave up 7 bases and J gave up 10 bases, with 17 bases separating them. This CDR3 is 13 amino acids long. CDR3 in amino acids: CASNQDPHREQFF. CDR3 coding DNA: TGTGCCAGCAATCAGGACCCTCACAGGGAGCAGTTCTTC.

The chain couples TRBV5-1 to TRBJ1-2; a possible D gene is TRBD1 (6 bases). V gave up 0 bases and J gave up 5 bases, with 8 bases separating them. CDR3 length equals 13 residues. Germline V gene lookup returns CDR1 SGHRS and CDR2 YFSETQ. CDR3 DNA: TGCGCCAGCAGCTTGGACAGGGCTTATGGCTACACCTTC. Translating gives CASSLDRAYGYTF.

The DNA of the CDR3 is TGTGCCAGCAAGTGGACAGCCGAAGCTTTCTTT. Protein sequence: CASKWTAEAFF. The rearrangement uses TRBV6-1 and TRBJ1-1; D is possibly TRBD1 (6 bases). The germline V and J ends were trimmed by 7 bases and 8 bases, with 11 bases remaining between them. CDR3 length: 11 residues. Germline V lookup: CDR1 MNHNS, CDR2 SASEGT.

The rearrangement joins TRBV30 to TRBJ2-2; 7 bases match TRBD1. From germline, CDR1 is GTSNPN and CDR2 SVGIG (reference sequence). V dropped 2 bases and J dropped 2; count of bases not matched to a gene: 2. The length of the CDR3 is 14 residues. The CDR3 coding sequence is TGTGCCTGGAGTCGGGACAGCAACACCGGGGAGCTGTTTTTT. This codes for CAWSRDSNTGELFF.

V is TRBV6-4 and J is TRBJ2-3; D perhaps matches TRBD2 (6 bases). Between the trimmed V and J ends, which lost 2 bases and 1 base, there was a span of 10 bases. CDR3 length equals 15 residues. Germline CDR1 MRHNA, CDR2 SNTAGT. The CDR3 reads CASSDGASGTDTQYF. The CDR3 coding sequence is TGTGCCAGCAGTGACGGGGCTAGCGGCACAGATACGCAGTATTTT.

The CDR3 DNA reads TGTGCCTGGCAACGACAGGACCTGGGGGAGCAGTTCTTC. Translated, it gives CAWQRQDLGEQFF. The V and J genes are TRBV30 and TRBJ2-1; D is perhaps TRBD1 (6 bases). Trimming shortened V by 5 bases and J by 10 bases, and 18 bases separated the two germline ends. CDR3 length equals 13 residues. CDR1 is GTSNPN and CDR2 is SVGIG in the germline V gene (reference sequence). Full variable domain (remainder filled in from reference TRBV30 and TRBJ2-1): SQTIHQWPATLVQPVGSPLSLECTVEGTSNPNLYWYRQAAGRGLQLLFYSVGIGQISSEVPQNLSASRPQDRQFILSSKKLLLSDSGFYLCAWQRQDLGEQFFGPGTRLTVL.

This clone was detected once. The V call is TRBV5-1, the J call TRBJ2-3; TRBD2 aligns across 12 bases. The germline CDR1 and CDR2 sequences are SGHRS and YFSETQ. This CDR3 region has 15 residues. Trimming at V came to 5 bases and at J to 2 bases, leaving 3 bases not matched to a gene. For the CDR3, the DNA is TGCGCCAGCAGGACTAGCGGGAGACCCACAGATACGCAGTATTTT. Encoded protein: CASRTSGRPTDTQYF.

The chain recombines TRBV27 with TRBJ2-3; 8 nucleotides align to TRBD2. CDR1 MNHEY and CDR2 SMNVEV come from the germline V gene (reference sequence). With 11 bases clipped from V and 4 bases from J, the junction kept 8 bases outside the gene matches. The CDR3 is 13 residues long. This chain's CDR3 is CAATGGHADTQYF. Here the CDR3 DNA reads TGTGCCGCAACGGGGGGGCACGCAGATACGCAGTATTTT.

The chain recombines TRBV7-9 with TRBJ2-3; D is unresolved. The CDR3 has 14 residues. Germline V gene sequence: CDR1 SEHNR, CDR2 FQNEAQ (reference sequence). The germline V and J ends were trimmed by 5 bases and 6 bases, with 15 bases remaining between them. Here the CDR3 DNA reads TGTGCCAGCAGCCCCACGCGGTCCGCGGATACGCAGTATTTT. The encoded protein is CASSPTRSADTQYF.

The rearrangement joins TRBV2 to TRBJ1-4; maybe TRBD1 (5 bases). CDR1 SNHLY and CDR2 FYNNEI come from the germline V gene. Trimming took 4 bases from V and 8 from J, leaving 14 bases between them. The CDR3 contains 14 residues. The CDR3 region is CASSVPTEAEKLFF. CDR3 DNA: TGTGCCAGCAGTGTCCCGACAGAAGCCGAAAAACTGTTTTTT.

This sequence joins TRBV28 and TRBJ2-7, with D perhaps matching TRBD1 (5 bases). V was shortened by 3 bases and J by 2 bases, with 11 bases between the two germline ends. Germline values: CDR1 MDHEN, CDR2 SYDVKM. This CDR3 is 14 amino acids long. CDR3 sequence: CASSFGRVPYEQYF. The CDR3 bases are TGTGCCAGCAGTTTTGGCAGGGTGCCCTACGAGCAGTACTTC.

The chain employs TRBV27 and TRBJ1-1; D is unclear. The CDR3 length is 20 residues. V was trimmed by 0 bases and J by 1 base, leaving 24 bases between them. Germline V CDR1 and CDR2: MNHEY, SMNVEV (reference sequence). DNA for the CDR3: TGTGCCAGCAGTTTATCGATTCTCGGCGGCAGAGCTTACCGGAACACTGAAGCTTTCTTT. This codes for CASSLSILGGRAYRNTEAFF.

The chain couples TRBV25-1 to TRBJ2-1, with D unresolved. CDR3 length: 12 amino acids. V lost 2 bases and J 3 bases, leaving 2 bases between the germline ends. CDR1 is MGHDK, CDR2 SYGVNS, per germline. In DNA form, the CDR3 reads TGTGCCAGCAGTGAACGCTACAATGAGCAGTTCTTC. Amino acid sequence: CASSERYNEQFF. Drawing the rest from reference TRBV25-1 and TRBJ2-1, the complete variable domain is EADIYQTPRYLVIGTGKKITLECSQTMGHDKMYWYQQDPGMELHLIHYSYGVNSTEKGDLSSESTVSRIRTEHFPLTLESARPSHTSQYLCASSERYNEQFFGPGTRLTVL.

J is TRBJ2-7 and V is TRBV5-4; weak D call: TRBD1 (6 bases). V was trimmed by 4 bases and J by 3 bases, leaving 8 bases between them. CDR1 is SGHNT and CDR2 is YYREEE in the germline V gene (reference sequence). This CDR3 contains 12 residues. CDR3 loop: CASSKQGYEQYF. CDR3 in DNA: TGTGCCAGCAGCAAACAGGGCTACGAGCAGTACTTC. Full variable domain (missing parts from reference TRBV5-4 and TRBJ2-7): ETGVTQSPTHLIKTRGQQVTLRCSSQSGHNTVSWYQQALGQGPQFIFQYYREEENGRGNFPPRFSGLQFPNYSSELNVNALELDDSALYLCASSKQGYEQYFGPGTRLTVT.

V usage is TRBV21-1 and J usage is TRBJ2-2; the table gives TRBD2 as D, unverified against the DNA. TRBV21-1 is shown as a pseudogene. This CDR3 comprises 16 residues. The DNA for the CDR3 is TGTGCCAGCAGCAAAGCGGCCGGGTCGAACACCGGGGAGCTGTTTTTT. It specifies CASSKAAGSNTGELFF.

On this clone: This CDR3 is also generated by other DNA sequences in the sample. The chain is built from TRBV5-1 and TRBJ2-7; TRBD1 is a possible D gene (5 bases). V gave up 0 bases and J gave up 2 bases, with 9 bases separating them. This CDR3 has 14 residues. CDR1 is SGHRS and CDR2 is YFSETQ in the germline V gene. This CDR3 is CASSLEPGPYEQYF. CDR3 in DNA: TGCGCCAGCAGCTTGGAGCCAGGGCCCTACGAGCAGTACTTC. Based on the CDR3 plus reference TRBV5-1 and TRBJ2-7, the full variable domain is KAGVTQTPRYLIKTRGQQVTLSCSPISGHRSVSWYQQTPGQGLQFLFEYFSETQRNKGNFPGRFSGRQFSNSRSEMNVSTLELGDSALYLCASSLEPGPYEQYFGPGTRLTVT.

CDR3 coding DNA: TGTGCCAGCAGTTTGGGACAGGGCCAAAGTGGCTACACCTTC. It translates to CASSLGQGQSGYTF. The V and J genes are TRBV27 and TRBJ1-2; 9 nucleotides match TRBD1. The CDR3 sequence is 14 residues long. Germline values: CDR1 MNHEY, CDR2 SMNVEV (reference sequence). V gave up 3 bases and J gave up 7 bases; unmatched junction bases: 6.